These T cell receptor beta chains were read from a single sample in a study of blood T cell repertoires in COVID-19. Clones were read by immunoSEQ multiplex PCR, and TCRdb kept only the in-frame ones, dropping some. The sample records some 460,000 clones, 87% being singletons. Sequencing was done on a sample of PBMCs or T cells enriched from blood (not recorded which). The receptors derive from a woman aged 18-29 years who had recovered from COVID-19. CDR3s include the opening cysteine and the closing phenylalanine or tryptophan. A D gene is named only where the DNA matches it firmly. Not all rows give a size; the values are once, few, many and, for expanded clones, a class.

d_call	v_call	clone_size	j_call	cdr3_aa	cdr3_nt
NA	TRBV9	NA	TRBJ1-1	CASSRAGEPEAFF	TGTGCCAGCAGCCGGGCAGGGGAGCCTGAAGCTTTCTTT
NA	TRBV30	NA	TRBJ1-2	CAWSPNLDNDYTF	TGTGCCTGGAGTCCGAACCTTGACAACGACTACACCTTC
NA	TRBV7-9	NA	TRBJ2-1	CASSLSGEPGKFF	TGTGCCAGCAGTCTTAGTGGGGAACCGGGAAAGTTCTTC
TRBD2	TRBV2	NA	TRBJ2-3	CASSAGLYTQYF	TGTGCCAGCAGTGCGGGACTATACACGCAGTATTTT
TRBD1	TRBV5-1	NA	TRBJ1-2	CASSLGTGGPFFYGYTF	TGCGCCAGCAGCCTGGGGACAGGGGGCCCCTTTTTCTATGGCTACACCTTC
TRBD2	TRBV7-2	NA	TRBJ2-5	CASSSGLVQETQYF	TGTGCCAGCAGCTCGGGACTAGTTCAAGAGACCCAGTACTTC
NA	TRBV18	NA	TRBJ1-1	CASSEERNTEAFF	TGTGCCAGCTCAGAAGAGCGGAACACTGAAGCTTTCTTT
NA	TRBV3-1/TRBV3-2	NA	TRBJ2-2	CASGDGELFF	TGTGCCAGCGGAGACGGGGAGCTGTTTTTT
NA	TRBV19	NA	TRBJ1-6	CASSWGRYNSPLHF	TGTGCCAGCTCCTGGGGGCGCTATAATTCACCCCTCCACTTT
NA	TRBV30	NA	TRBJ2-1	CAWMIGVGAGFF	TGTGCCTGGATGATCGGAGTAGGCGCGGGGTTCTTC
TRBD1	TRBV5-4	NA	TRBJ1-1	CASTLQGMNTEAFF	TGTGCCAGCACTTTACAGGGGATGAACACTGAAGCTTTCTTT
TRBD1	TRBV9	once	TRBJ2-7	CASSPGQGEVYEQYF	TGTGCCAGCAGCCCCGGACAGGGGGAGGTGTACGAGCAGTACTTC
NA	TRBV15	NA	TRBJ1-2	CATRSRGGGYTF	TGTGCCACCCGTAGCCGAGGAGGTGGCTACACCTTC
TRBD1	TRBV2	NA	TRBJ2-7	CASRPDRVSSYEQYF	TGTGCCAGCAGGCCCGACAGGGTCTCATCTTACGAGCAGTACTTC
TRBD1	TRBV5-5	NA	TRBJ1-1	CASLGTAIMNTEAFF	TGTGCCAGCTTGGGGACAGCTATTATGAACACTGAAGCTTTCTTT
NA	TRBV29-1	NA	TRBJ1-1	CSVGWGGNTEAFF	TGCAGCGTTGGGTGGGGAGGGAACACTGAAGCTTTCTTT
TRBD1	TRBV2	NA	TRBJ1-1	CASGERQGTLEAFF	TGTGCCAGCGGGGAGAGACAGGGAACACTCGAAGCTTTCTTT